This TCR beta chain derives from a study of T cells in Graves' hyperthyroidism and ophthalmopathy (dated by TCRdb to the late 2010s). Study-wide context: Peripheral blood was sampled at the time of initial diagnosis, prior to any treatment. TCR V-J signatures able to tell the groups apart were searched for in a discovery cohort of approximately 95 patients, of whom approximately 40 had Graves' ophthalmopathy and around 56 had stable Graves' hyperthyroidism. Whether ophthalmopathy could be predicted prospectively was tested in an independent validation cohort made up of 18 to 20 hyperthyroidism patients plus 17 patients who later progressed to ophthalmopathy. The 95 to 100 discovery patients were randomly split 7:3 into training and test sets. Thyroid tissue and blood T-cell repertoires from more than 5 Graves' hyperthyroidism patients were also compared in the study. After sampling, hyperthyroidism patients received methimazole starting at 30 mg daily, and ophthalmopathy patients received high-dose intravenous methylprednisolone. The paper describes TCR Vbeta CDR3 sequencing of 135 peripheral blood samples, made up of fewer than 50 ophthalmopathy patients, 70 to 75 hyperthyroidism patients and roughly 17 progressor patients. Results and caveats for the whole study, not just this receptor: In validation, the model predicted progression to ophthalmopathy a median of roughly six months before onset, with roughly 68% sensitivity and roughly 73% specificity. In cross-validation, a model built on a 13 V-J signature told ophthalmopathy apart from stable hyperthyroidism with just under 90% sensitivity and roughly 81% specificity, and in testing the same model reached 80%/75%. Blood samples also contained most of the expanded thyroid clonotypes (frequency above 0.001), which suggests that blood repertoires may reflect thyroid immune responses. No statistical method was used to set the sample size in advance, and investigators knew the group allocation.

Ophthalmopathy patients had moderately to severely active disease, with a Clinical Activity Score of 3 or more, a NOSPECS grade of 4 or more, and a disease duration of less than 3 months. Any patient with an uncontrolled infection, another autoimmune disease, pregnancy or lactation was excluded. Diagnoses relied on clinical symptoms, serum thyroxine and TRAb, thyroid ultrasound and orbital computed tomography. PBMCs were isolated from about 10 ml of fresh peripheral blood by Ficoll-Paque density gradient centrifugation. Trizol reagent was used to extract total RNA, and RNA quality was then checked on an Agilent 2100 Bioanalyzer. The TCR beta CDR3 regions were amplified from the RNA transcripts. For the first round of RT-PCR on the TCR CDR3, the HTBI primer set was used together with the Qiagen OneStep RT-PCR kit. The libraries were constructed in a second round of multiplex PCR and then size-selected and purified. Sequencing of the libraries was done on an Illumina HiSeq2000 using paired-end 100 bp reads. In the paper's pipeline: SOAPnuke was used to process the raw data, removing reads that contained adapters or uncalled bases, had a mean Phred below 15, or lacked an exact match to the constant primer or identifier. High-quality paired reads were merged with COPE v1.2.5, and unique nucleotide sequences were defined as clonotypes. Clonotypes were aligned to IMGT TRBV, TRBD and TRBJ reference segments using MiTCR v1.1. Analysis was restricted to V-J combinations with a frequency above 0.0001, which covered about 99% of repertoires. A TCS score was defined as the ratio between F50 (clonal expansion) and ExV (chaos), using BLOSUM62-based TCRdist between CDR3 peptides within each V-J. Welch's t-statistics and random forest reduced around 510 V-J features to 13, which were used in a naive Bayes classifier (R e1071). The raw public data were reprocessed by TCRdb itself: fastp quality trimming at Q25, MiXCR clonotype calling, in-frame beta chains only. Entries that share a CDR3 protein sequence are merged under the most common genes and DNA. These V and J calls rely on TCRdb rather than the paper's analysis. Counted in this sample were more than 450,000 distinct CDR3 sequences; about 20% of them appeared once. Clones ranked in the top ten supply about 45% of the sample.

This clonotype was detected only a few times. It has no known antigen specificity. Per-nucleotide qualities are absent, and no much larger clonotype sits a single base away. Inclusive of the bounding cysteine and phenylalanine, the CDR3 is 16 residues long. Only CDR3 DNA is held: 48 bases, read in frame from base 1. V gives up 4 bases and J gives up 0 bases, and the segment between their germline ends measures 16 bases. CDR1 and CDR2 were assigned from the germline V gene as SGHVS and FQNEAQ. The receptor was derived from a man aged 40-50 years with Graves' ophthalmopathy. The rearranged chain carries TRBV7-8 and TRBJ2-7, and the D gene may be TRBD1, 6 bases matching. Input material: blood. The base sequence is TGTGCCAGCAGCTCTCCCCAGGGGTCGAGCTCCTACGAGCAGTACTTC. Translation gives CASSSPQGSSSYEQYF.